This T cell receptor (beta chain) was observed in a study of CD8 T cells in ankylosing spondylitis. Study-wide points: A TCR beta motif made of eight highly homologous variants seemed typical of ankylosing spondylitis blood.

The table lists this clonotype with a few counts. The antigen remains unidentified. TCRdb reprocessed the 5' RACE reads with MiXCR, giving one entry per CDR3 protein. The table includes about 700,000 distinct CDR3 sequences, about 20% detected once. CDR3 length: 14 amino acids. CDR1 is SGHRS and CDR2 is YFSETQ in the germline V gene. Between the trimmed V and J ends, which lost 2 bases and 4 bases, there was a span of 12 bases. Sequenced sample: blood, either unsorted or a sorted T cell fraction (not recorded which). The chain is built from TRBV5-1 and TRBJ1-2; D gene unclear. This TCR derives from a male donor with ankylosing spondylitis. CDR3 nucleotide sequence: TGCGCCAGCAGCTTCACCGCTCAAGTCTATGGCTACACCTTC. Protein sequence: CASSFTAQVYGYTF.